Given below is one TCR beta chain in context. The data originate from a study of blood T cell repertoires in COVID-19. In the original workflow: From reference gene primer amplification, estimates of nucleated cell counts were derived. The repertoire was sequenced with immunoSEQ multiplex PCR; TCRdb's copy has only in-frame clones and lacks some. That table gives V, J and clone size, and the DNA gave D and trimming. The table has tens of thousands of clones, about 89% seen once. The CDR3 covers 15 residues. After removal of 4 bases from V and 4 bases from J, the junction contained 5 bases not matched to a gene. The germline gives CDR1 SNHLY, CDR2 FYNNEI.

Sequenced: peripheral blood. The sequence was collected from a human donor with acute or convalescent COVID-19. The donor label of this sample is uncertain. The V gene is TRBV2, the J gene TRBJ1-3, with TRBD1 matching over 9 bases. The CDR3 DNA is TGTGCCAGCAGTGCCCGGACAGGGGTGGGAAACACCATATATTTT. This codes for CASSARTGVGNTIYF.